The present TCR beta chain was sequenced within a study of early T cells in non-severe SARS-CoV-2 infection (dated by TCRdb to the early 2020s). With regard to the full study: Because TCR sequencing relied on bulk RNA taken from unsorted whole blood, pairing of alpha and beta chains was not possible.

A case-control design nested within a healthcare worker cohort in London, UK, was used, with weekly nasopharyngeal swab PCR tests and blood sampling performed. Healthcare workers were recruited during the week of the UK lockdown, between 23 and 31 March 2020, and followed weekly for up to about 15 weeks. Taken from cysteine to phenylalanine, the CDR3 has 13 residues. CDR3 DNA only is kept here, 39 bases in frame from base 1. Reading the germline V gene (reference sequence) gives CDR1 SGHKS and CDR2 YYEKEE. Cut back by 4 bases and 1 base, the V and J ends lie 8 bases apart. This clonotype was seen only a few times. Its antigen is currently not known. No much larger clone is present one base from it, and per-base qualities are unavailable. Libraries were made using 5' RACE. Sequencing was performed on a NextSeq 500. In the TCR library protocol, unique molecular identifiers were attached to individual cDNA molecules to correct for PCR bias and sequencing error. Sequencing covered both TCR alpha and beta chains, and within each sample the abundances of alpha and beta sequences were tightly co-correlated. Regarding the original processing steps: Decombinator V4 was used to annotate TCR sequences for V gene, J gene and CDR3. TCRs were defined as expanded if a significant change between any two time points was detected under a Poisson model with p below 0.0001. TCR abundances were normalised to the total number of TCRs sequenced per sample and were expressed as counts per million. MAIT TCRs were defined by TRAV1-2 paired with TRAJ12, TRAJ20 or TRAJ33, and iNKT TCRs by TRAV10 paired with TRAJ18. VDJdb, accessed on 1 November 2021, was searched for TCRs annotated for CMV, EBV and SARS-CoV-2, and TCRs annotated for more than one antigen were excluded. TCRdb trimmed the raw reads at Q25, called clones with MiXCR and kept productive beta chains. Rows are combined by CDR3 protein, so each entry shows the most common genes and DNA. TCRdb, rather than the study authors, made the V and J calls. The sample contains fewer than 35,000 distinct CDR3 sequences, over 9% of them found a single time. The leading ten clones occupy roughly 13% of the sample.

Overall study results and their limits: VDJdb matching was skewed toward anti-spike CD8 responses and likely underestimated virus-specific expansions, missing private and CD4 specificities.

The V and J segments used are TRBV5-5 and TRBJ1-1; the D gene remains uncertain. The TCR comes from an adult who was a healthcare worker with PCR-confirmed SARS-CoV-2 infection or an uninfected control (not recorded which). The sequenced sample was whole blood. CDR3 reads: CASSTPRNTEAFF. The nucleotides read TGTGCCAGCAGCACACCTCGGAACACTGAAGCTTTCTTT.